This TCR beta chain appears in the sequencing data of a study of beta chain features in type 1 diabetes. Study conclusions and caveats: Reads derived from cDNA could over-represent cells showing high TCR expression. Within the patient group, naive, central memory and Treg TCRB repertoires appeared more similar to each other than within healthy donors. A moderate, significant TCRB CDR3 shortening appeared in type 1 diabetes across four CD4+ subsets.

What was sequenced were expressed TCRB transcripts, since all of the isolated RNA had been reverse transcribed. Generated by immunoSEQ multiplex PCR, the TCRdb table keeps only in-frame clones and is missing some. The sample includes some 330,000 clones, roughly 13% of them seen just once. This clone has more than one count but fewer than ten. Its antigen remains unknown. This CDR3 spans 14 amino acids. The junction had 2 bases not matched to a gene; V was cut back by 4 bases and J by 0 bases. The germline V gene has CDR1 MGHRA and CDR2 YSYEKL. The sequence was collected from a woman aged 18-29 years with type 1 diabetes. This chain links TRBV4-1 with TRBJ2-7, with 8 bases aligning to TRBD2. The sample taken for sequencing was naive CD4+ T cells from blood. This chain's CDR3 is CASSRGLGSYEQYF. CDR3 bases: TGCGCCAGCAGCCGGGGACTAGGCTCCTACGAGCAGTACTTC.